The entry below describes one TCR beta chain. Its antigen is still unknown. TCRdb keeps only in-frame clones here, not all; method: immunoSEQ multiplex PCR. This sample has about 70,000 clones, with 92% found just once. These data belong to a study of lymphopenia after photon versus proton radiotherapy. In germline, CDR1 is MNHEY, CDR2 SMNVEV (reference sequence). Trimming stripped 3 bases from V and 4 bases from J, with 13 bases between. The CDR3 loop spans 15 amino acids. Findings and caveats of the study: Proton therapy kept repertoires fairly stable, unlike photons, which gained effector/memory cells. Post-nadir TCR diversity decline inversely tracked overall survival among those who died.

The chain links TRBV27 to TRBJ1-5; the D gene is possibly TRBD1 (6 bases). Material: peripheral blood, obtained from a patient treated with photon-based radiotherapy. This sequence was found in a woman aged 35 to 49 with cholangiocarcinoma. The CDR3 protein is CASSFSRGSNQPQHF. The CDR3 DNA reads TGTGCCAGCAGTTTTTCAAGGGGGTCGAATCAGCCCCAGCATTTT.